This T cell receptor beta chain was recorded in a study of post-analysis software for immune sequencing data. Overall study results and limits: Compared with controls, patients had more of about 5 TRBV segments, including TRBV5-6, TRBV5-1 and TRBV20-1. Comparison with controls showed significantly lower normalized Chao1 diversity in multiple sclerosis patients. With F measure, samples from one preparation batch clustered together strongly.

Per germline, CDR1 SGHTA and CDR2 FQGNSA. The CDR3 is 15 residues long. Trimming left V 1 base short and J 4 bases short, with 12 bases between. About this clonotype: What it recognizes is unknown.

Incorporated into the TCR beta cDNA libraries were unique molecular identifiers, which served to reduce PCR and sequencing biases. TCRdb reprocessed the PCR reads with MiXCR, giving one entry per CDR3 protein. Of 650,000 to 900,000 distinct CDR3 sequences listed, around 45% are singletons. This TCR was sampled from a girl aged 10 to 17 with multiple sclerosis. The sequenced sample consisted of blood. The chain combines TRBV7-2 with TRBJ2-3, with D possibly matching TRBD2 (5 bases). This CDR3 is CASSLGGIGADTQYF. The CDR3 DNA reads as TGTGCCAGCAGCTTAGGAGGGATCGGGGCAGATACGCAGTATTTT.